The T cell receptor beta chain under discussion was sequenced for a study of cytomegalovirus exposure and HLA in healthy donors. Study-wide points: Sequencing likely generated an artifact that appeared as a cluster of highly shared sequence variants. One variant, a missense change in DCLRE1C, was linked in a later analysis to TCR beta V- and J-gene trimming.

Of note for this clone: Its antigen is still unknown.

Losses at the gene ends were 5 bases for V and 7 bases for J; bases not matched to a gene: 7. Germline CDR1 reads SGHRS; CDR2 reads YFSETQ. CDR3 size: 14 residues. PCR used 60 Vbeta primers and 13 Jbeta primers. Here immunoSEQ multiplex PCR was the method, and the copy in TCRdb shows in-frame clones only, minus some. This table has 80,000 to 100,000 clones, about four fifths appearing once. The specimen sequenced was PBMCs. The chain couples TRBV5-1 to TRBJ2-7, with 12 bases aligning to TRBD1. The TCR was taken from a young man in good health and CMV-seronegative. This CDR3 is CASSPGTGGREQYF. The CDR3 nucleotides are TGCGCCAGCAGTCCCGGGACAGGGGGCCGGGAGCAGTACTTC.